The 14 T cell receptor beta chains given below trace back to one sample, sequenced in a study of T cell responses to AZD1222 COVID-19 vaccine. TCRdb's table, derived via immunoSEQ multiplex PCR, lists solely in-frame clones and lacks some. This table has approximately 98,000 clones, around 84% appearing once. This specimen was peripheral blood, taken on day 0 of AZD1222 vaccination. Receptor source: an adult in good health.

The chain is built from TRBV9 and TRBJ2-5, with no clear D. The CDR3 is made up of 13 amino acids. Germline V gene sequence: CDR1 SGDLS, CDR2 YYNGEE. V lost 3 bases, J lost 1 base, and 7 bases lay in between. The CDR3 region is CASSEGLQETQYF. CDR3 nucleotide sequence: TGTGCCAGCAGCGAAGGGCTCCAAGAGACCCAGTACTTC.

The chain combines TRBV11-2 with TRBJ1-2; 12 bases are a match to TRBD1. Unmatched junction bases numbered 9, after V lost 4 bases and J lost 6 bases. CDR3 length equals 16 residues. CDR1 SGHAT and CDR2 FQNNGV come from the germline V gene. This CDR3 reads CASSSQPGQGADGYTF. The CDR3 DNA reads as TGTGCCAGCAGCTCCCAACCGGGACAGGGGGCGGATGGCTACACCTTC.

The rearrangement uses TRBV6-5 and TRBJ2-3, with 9 bases identical to TRBD2. The CDR3 covers 14 residues. Germline V lookup: CDR1 MNHEY, CDR2 SVGAGI. J gave up 2 bases and V 6 bases, and 3 bases lay outside the gene matches. The CDR3 here is CASRLAGVTDTQYF. The CDR3 bases are TGTGCCAGCAGGTTAGCGGGAGTCACAGATACGCAGTATTTT.

This rearrangement joins TRBV29-1 to TRBJ2-7, with D perhaps given as TRBD1 or TRBD2 (5 bases each). The V gene lost 6 bases and the J gene lost 2 bases, with 14 bases spanning the gap. The CDR3 runs 13 residues. CDR1 SQVTM and CDR2 ANQGSEA come from the germline V gene. The CDR3 bases are TGCAGCGTGGGGGTCGGTAACACCTACGAGCAGTACTTC. Its protein is CSVGVGNTYEQYF.

The chain links TRBV7-9 to TRBJ1-5, with 7 bases fitting TRBD1. In germline, CDR1 is SEHNR, CDR2 FQNEAQ (reference sequence). The V segment lost 1 base and the J segment 3 bases; nucleotides outside the gene matches: 3. The CDR3 runs to 15 residues. The CDR3 DNA sequence: TGTGCCAGCAGCTTAGGGGACAGTCACAATCAGCCCCAGCATTTT. It is translated as CASSLGDSHNQPQHF. Complete variable domain (other parts from reference TRBV7-9 and TRBJ1-5): DTGVSQNPRHKITKRGQNVTFRCDPISEHNRLYWYRQTLGQGPEFLTYFQNEAQLEKSRLLSDRFSAERPKGSFSTLEIQRTEQGDSAMYLCASSLGDSHNQPQHFGDGTRLSIL.

V usage is TRBV9 and J usage is TRBJ2-3; D tentatively fits TRBD1 or TRBD2 (5 bases each). The V and J ends lost 3 bases and 0 bases respectively, with 23 bases between them. Germline values: CDR1 SGDLS, CDR2 YYNGEE. The length of the CDR3 is 19 residues. CDR3 protein: CASSANPGRPRASTDTQYF. The CDR3 nucleotides are TGTGCCAGCAGCGCGAACCCGGGACGACCTAGGGCTAGCACAGATACGCAGTATTTT.

The V gene is TRBV9, the J gene TRBJ2-7, with 8 nucleotides matching TRBD1. This CDR3 spans 15 amino acids. Germline lookup yields CDR1 SGDLS and CDR2 YYNGEE. V trimming: 3 bases; J trimming: 4 bases; junction bases outside the gene matches: 9. In DNA, the CDR3 is TGTGCCAGCAGCGCCCAGGGGGCGTGGGTATACGAGCAGTACTTC. Its translation: CASSAQGAWVYEQYF. The full variable domain, with the rest looked up from reference TRBV9 and TRBJ2-7, is DSGVTQTPKHLITATGQRVTLRCSPRSGDLSVYWYQQSLDQGLQFLIQYYNGEERAKGNILERFSAQQFPDLHSELNLSSLELGDSALYFCASSAQGAWVYEQYFGPGTRLTVT.

V usage is TRBV4-1 and J usage is TRBJ2-5; TRBD1 agrees at 10 bases. V shed 2 bases, J shed 4 bases, and the junction held 4 bases outside the gene matches. CDR1 is MGHRA and CDR2 is YSYEKL in the germline V gene. The CDR3 totals 15 residues. DNA of the CDR3: TGCGCCAGCAGCCAAACGGACAGGGGGGTAGAGACCCAGTACTTC. Residues: CASSQTDRGVETQYF.

The chain has TRBV6-5 and TRBJ1-1; 9 bases are shared with TRBD1. J gave up 6 bases and V 7 bases, and 9 bases lay outside the gene matches. Per the germline V gene, CDR1 is MNHEY and CDR2 is SVGAGI. This CDR3 is built from 14 residues. CDR3 sequence: CASNLYRGRAEAFF. The CDR3 bases are TGTGCCAGCAACCTATACAGGGGGCGAGCTGAAGCTTTCTTT.

In the case of this clone: This sample also contains other DNA sequences that code for the same CDR3. The genes are TRBV6-2 or TRBV6-3 and TRBJ1-2; D ambiguous. V was shortened by 3 bases and J by 5 bases, with 7 bases between the two germline ends. Germline V gene sequence: CDR1 MNHEY, CDR2 SVGEGT. This CDR3 is 12 amino acids long. CDR3 sequence reads: CASSYGDYGYTF. CDR3 nucleotides: TGTGCCAGCAGTTATGGAGATTATGGCTACACCTTC.

This sequence joins TRBV11-2 and TRBJ2-5, with 7 positions matching TRBD2. Germline CDR1 SGHAT, CDR2 FQNNGV. J gave up 7 bases and V 0 bases, and 11 bases lay outside the gene matches. The CDR3 has 16 residues. For the CDR3, the DNA is TGTGCCAGCAGCTTAGAGGGGCCAGCGGGGATGGGGACCCAGTACTTC. Protein sequence: CASSLEGPAGMGTQYF.

The chain couples TRBV6-5 to TRBJ1-1; a weak D match, TRBD1 (5 bases). V was trimmed by 8 bases and J by 1 base, leaving 14 bases between them. CDR3 size: 14 residues. Germline V gene lookup returns CDR1 MNHEY and CDR2 SVGAGI. The CDR3 coding sequence is TGTGCCAGCCGGCCGGGGCAGCAGAACACTGAAGCTTTCTTT. Its protein is CASRPGQQNTEAFF.

The genes are TRBV3-1 (or the pseudogene TRBV3-2) and TRBJ2-5; D is possibly TRBD1 (6 bases). CDR3 length: 17 amino acids. The germline V and J ends were trimmed by 3 bases and 1 base, with 18 bases remaining between them. The V gene's germline CDR1 is LGHDT and CDR2 YNNKEL (reference sequence). The chain's CDR3 is CASSHSLGGRSQETQYF. The DNA for the CDR3 is TGTGCCAGCAGCCACAGCTTAGGGGGACGGTCCCAAGAGACCCAGTACTTC.

The rearrangement links TRBV19 to TRBJ2-2; TRBD1 agrees at 7 bases. The V gene's germline CDR1 is LNHDA and CDR2 SQIVND (reference sequence). J gave up 1 base and V 3 bases, and 2 bases lay outside the gene matches. The CDR3 is made up of 15 amino acids. The CDR3: CASSMWTGNTGELFF. The CDR3 nucleotides read TGTGCCAGTAGTATGTGGACAGGGAACACCGGGGAGCTGTTTTTT.